The 15 T cell receptor beta chains listed next were all sequenced from one sample in a study of blood T cell repertoires in COVID-19 (dated by TCRdb to about 2020). The library was made by the immunoSEQ multiplex PCR assay. TCRdb provides this immuneACCESS table in a form limited to in-frame rearrangements. Some clones are lacking; in checked studies, under half of them reflect an unresolved V gene, and why the rest are absent is not known. The sample records about 150,000 clones, 80% to 90% of which are singletons. The ten biggest clones cover roughly 1.9% of the sample. Sequencing was carried out using peripheral blood. These receptors were obtained from a woman at least 80 years old with acute or convalescent COVID-19.

The CDR3 here is CASTPGGGNTGELFF. In nucleotides, the CDR3 is TGTGCCAGCACCCCGGGGGGAGGGAACACCGGGGAGCTGTTTTTT. The chain couples TRBV7-2 to TRBJ2-2, with 7 nucleotides matching TRBD2. Per the germline V gene, CDR1 is SGHTA and CDR2 is FQGNSA. This CDR3 is 15 amino acids long. The trim removed 7 bases at V and 1 base at J, leaving 6 bases unmatched.

This clone was found once. This chain joins TRBV3-1 (or the pseudogene TRBV3-2) and TRBJ2-2; 9 bases align to TRBD2. This CDR3 has 17 amino acids. Germline V lookup: CDR1 LGHDT, CDR2 YNNKEL (reference sequence). V was clipped by 3 bases and J by 0 bases; unmatched bases: 5. The CDR3 region has the DNA TGTGCCAGCAGCCAGGGCGCGGGGGGGGCGAACACCGGGGAGCTGTTTTTT. Residues: CASSQGAGGANTGELFF.

The rearrangement links TRBV7-2 to TRBJ1-1; D is possibly TRBD1 (5 bases). Germline assignment: CDR1 SGHTA and CDR2 FQGNSA. Trimming took off 5 bases at V and 0 bases at J, with 13 bases between the two ends. The CDR3 sequence is 15 residues long. The CDR3, as DNA: TGTGCCAGCAGCAGAGGACATCAGATGAACACTGAAGCTTTCTTT. This sequence encodes CASSRGHQMNTEAFF.

This clone was observed a handful of times. The rearrangement uses TRBV27 and TRBJ2-7; unclear D gene. The CDR3 totals 11 residues. Trimming stripped 6 bases from V and 2 bases from J, with 5 bases between. Germline V gives CDR1 MNHEY, CDR2 SMNVEV (reference sequence). The CDR3 region is CASSGTYEQYF. The CDR3 region has the DNA TGTGCCAGCAGCGGTACCTACGAGCAGTACTTC.

The rearrangement links TRBV19 to TRBJ2-1; 8 nucleotides align to TRBD1. The junction had 12 bases not matched to a gene; V was cut back by 6 bases and J by 8 bases. This CDR3 is 15 amino acids long. Germline CDR1 and CDR2: LNHDA and SQIVND (reference sequence). The CDR3 nucleotides read TGTGCCAGTAGATCCCAACAGGGGGGCCTTTATGAGCAGTTCTTC. Translation: CASRSQQGGLYEQFF.

V is TRBV19 and J is TRBJ2-7; 7 nucleotides agree with TRBD1. CDR3 length: 14 residues. Trimming took 8 bases from V and 6 from J; bases not matched to a gene: 13. Looked up from germline, CDR1 is LNHDA and CDR2 is SQIVND (reference sequence). The CDR3 here is CASSSQGTEIEQYF. The DNA of the CDR3 is TGTGCCAGTTCCTCTCAGGGGACAGAAATCGAGCAGTACTTC.

This rearrangement joins TRBV23-1 to TRBJ1-2; 9 bases are shared with TRBD1. TRBV23-1 is annotated as an ORF whose role is uncertain. After removal of 0 bases from V and 6 bases from J, the junction contained 14 bases not matched to a gene. The CDR3 sequence is 18 residues long. The CDR3 loop reads CASSQSRGVWDRVNGYTF. The DNA for the CDR3 is TGCGCCAGCAGTCAATCTAGGGGCGTTTGGGACAGGGTTAATGGCTACACCTTC.

The chain combines TRBV2 with TRBJ2-1; weak D call: TRBD1 (6 bases). CDR3 size: 11 residues. Between the trimmed V and J ends, which lost 4 bases and 12 bases, there was a span of 10 bases. Germline CDR1 and CDR2: SNHLY and FYNNEI. CDR3 protein: CASSAQGRQFF. The CDR3 region has the DNA TGTGCCAGCAGTGCACAGGGAAGGCAGTTCTTC.

The genes are TRBV19 and TRBJ2-7; TRBD1 agrees at 7 bases. J gave up 0 bases and V 3 bases, and 5 bases lay outside the gene matches. Germline loops: CDR1 LNHDA, CDR2 SQIVND (reference sequence). The CDR3 has 15 residues. The CDR3 loop reads CASSISAGGSYEQYF. CDR3 nucleotides: TGTGCCAGTAGTATTTCGGCAGGGGGCTCCTACGAGCAGTACTTC.

The table lists this clone with a few counts. The V gene is TRBV11-3, the J gene TRBJ2-2; D gene ambiguous. V lost 5 bases, J lost 2 bases, and 18 bases lay in between. The CDR3 consists of 17 residues. Germline V gene sequence: CDR1 SGHNT, CDR2 YENEEA. CDR3 nucleotides: TGTGCCAGCAGCCACCCCGCGACAAATCTAAACACCGGGGAGCTGTTTTTT. Translated, it gives CASSHPATNLNTGELFF.

The chain combines TRBV13 with TRBJ1-5; D not resolved. CDR1 and CDR2 from the germline V gene are PRHDT and FYEKMQ (reference sequence). The CDR3 sequence is 14 residues long. Trimming took 5 bases from V and 1 from J, leaving 9 bases between them. This chain's CDR3 is CASSRGESNQPQHF. The DNA of the CDR3 is TGTGCCAGCAGCCGCGGGGAGAGCAATCAGCCCCAGCATTTT.

The chain couples TRBV7-2 to TRBJ1-3; D is uncertain. Trimming removed 1 base from V and 4 bases from J, with 11 bases in between. The CDR3 sequence is 15 residues long. CDR1 is SGHTA and CDR2 is FQGNSA in the germline V gene. The CDR3 coding sequence is TGTGCCAGCAGCTTAGATGCGACGGGGGGAAACACCATATATTTT. It yields the protein CASSLDATGGNTIYF. Using reference TRBV7-2 and TRBJ1-3 for the parts outside the CDR3, the full variable domain is GAGVSQSPSNKVTEKGKDVELRCDPISGHTALYWYRQSLGQGLEFLIYFQGNSAPDKSGLPSDRFSAERTGGSVSTLTIQRTQQEDSAVYLCASSLDATGGNTIYFGEGSWLTVV.

V is TRBV19 and J is TRBJ2-6; weak D call: TRBD1 (6 bases). Germline values: CDR1 LNHDA, CDR2 SQIVND (reference sequence). There are 16 residues in the CDR3. With 5 bases removed from V and 0 bases from J, the gap between germline ends came to 11 bases. The CDR3: CASSPPRGSGANVLTF. The CDR3 DNA reads as TGTGCCAGTAGTCCTCCCAGGGGCTCTGGGGCCAACGTCCTGACTTTC.

The chain recombines TRBV14 with TRBJ1-2; D is possibly TRBD1 (5 bases). The germline gives CDR1 SGHDN, CDR2 FVKESK. V was trimmed by 1 base and J by 8 bases, leaving 8 bases between them. This CDR3 spans 12 amino acids. CDR3 in DNA: TGTGCCAGCAGCCAAGCGACAGACGGCTACACCTTC. It encodes CASSQATDGYTF.

This chain joins TRBV2 and TRBJ2-5; perhaps TRBD2 as D (6 bases). The CDR3 runs 14 residues. V dropped 2 bases and J dropped 6 bases, with 13 bases sitting between them. The germline CDR1 and CDR2 sequences are SNHLY and FYNNEI. The CDR3 bases are TGTGCCAGCAGTGAATTGGGGGGTAGGAAGACCCAGTACTTC. This gives the protein CASSELGGRKTQYF.